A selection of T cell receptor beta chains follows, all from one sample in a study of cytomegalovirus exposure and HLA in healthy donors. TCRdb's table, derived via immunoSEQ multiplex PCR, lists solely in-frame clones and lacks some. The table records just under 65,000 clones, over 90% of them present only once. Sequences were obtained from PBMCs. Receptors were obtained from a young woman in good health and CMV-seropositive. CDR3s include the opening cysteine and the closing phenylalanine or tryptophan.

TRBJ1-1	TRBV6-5	CASSYSTGSFTEAFF
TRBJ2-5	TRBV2	CASHGQPEGTQYF
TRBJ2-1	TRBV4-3	CASSQEFGEQFF
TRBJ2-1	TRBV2	CASSLEREQFF
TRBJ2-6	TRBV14	CASSQVWTGTLSSGANVLTF
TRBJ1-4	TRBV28	CASSTASTRLDEKLFF
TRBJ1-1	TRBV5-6	CASSLWQGNGNTEAFF
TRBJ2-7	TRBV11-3	CASSLTAGAYEQYF
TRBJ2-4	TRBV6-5	CASSYGGPNPGNIQYF
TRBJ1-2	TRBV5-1	CASSGTGQITMGGYTF
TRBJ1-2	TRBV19	CASSILQRIFPYGYTF
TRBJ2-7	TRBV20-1	CSARSAGGPYF
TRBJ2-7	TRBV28	CASIRAGGAYEQYF